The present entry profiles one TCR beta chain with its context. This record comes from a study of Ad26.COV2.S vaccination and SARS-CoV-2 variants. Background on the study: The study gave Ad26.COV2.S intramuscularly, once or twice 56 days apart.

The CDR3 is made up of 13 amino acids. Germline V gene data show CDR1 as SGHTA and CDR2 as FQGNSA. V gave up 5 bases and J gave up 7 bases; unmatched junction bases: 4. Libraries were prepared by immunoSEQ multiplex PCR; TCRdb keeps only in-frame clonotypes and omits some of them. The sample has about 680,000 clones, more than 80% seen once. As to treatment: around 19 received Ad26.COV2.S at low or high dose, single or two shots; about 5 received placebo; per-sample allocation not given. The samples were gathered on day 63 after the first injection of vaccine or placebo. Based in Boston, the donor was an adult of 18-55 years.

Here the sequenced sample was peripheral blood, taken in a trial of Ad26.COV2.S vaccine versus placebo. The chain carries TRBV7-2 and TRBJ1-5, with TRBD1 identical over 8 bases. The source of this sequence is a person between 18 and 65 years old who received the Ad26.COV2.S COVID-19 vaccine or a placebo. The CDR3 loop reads CASSGQGGQPQHF. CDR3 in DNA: TGTGCCAGCAGCGGACAGGGCGGGCAGCCCCAGCATTTT.